This passage covers 23 T cell receptor beta chains from one sample sequenced in a study of Ad26.COV2.S vaccination and SARS-CoV-2 variants. Treatment meaning: around 19 received Ad26.COV2.S at low or high dose, single or two shots; roughly 5 received placebo; per-sample allocation not given. Specimen acquisition occurred on day 63 following the initial vaccine or placebo injection. The method was immunoSEQ multiplex PCR; TCRdb's version includes in-frame clones alone and lacks a portion of them. The table has approximately 300,000 clones, about 82% seen once. This material consisted of peripheral blood, taken in a trial of Ad26.COV2.S vaccine versus placebo. The source is a person between 18 and 65 years old who received the Ad26.COV2.S COVID-19 vaccine or a placebo.

The rearrangement joins TRBV7-9 to TRBJ1-2; unclear D gene. This CDR3 comprises 15 residues. V dropped 2 bases and J dropped 5 bases, with 15 bases sitting between them. Germline lookup yields CDR1 SEHNR and CDR2 FQNEAQ (reference sequence). This chain's CDR3 is CASSLQAPTQYGYTF. The CDR3, as DNA: TGTGCCAGCAGCTTACAGGCCCCCACCCAATATGGCTACACCTTC.

V gene TRBV28 combines with J gene TRBJ2-3; tentatively, D is TRBD1 or TRBD2 (5 bases each). V was cut by 6 bases and J by 6 bases, with 19 bases left in between. CDR1 and CDR2 (germline): MDHEN, SYDVKM. This CDR3 is built from 15 residues. In nucleotides, the CDR3 is TGTGCCAGCAGCCCCCGAGGGGCCCCGGGGGATACGCAGTATTTT. It specifies CASSPRGAPGDTQYF.

This clone has more than one count but fewer than ten. The J gene is TRBJ2-1, the V gene TRBV3-1 (or the pseudogene TRBV3-2), with 11 bases aligning to TRBD2. V lost 4 bases, J lost 6 bases, and 8 bases stayed unmatched. Per germline, CDR1 LGHDT and CDR2 YNNKEL (reference sequence). The CDR3 is 16 amino acids. CDR3 in DNA: TGTGCCAGCAGCCCCAGACTAGCGGGGTGGTCCAATGAGCAGTTCTTC. Encoded protein: CASSPRLAGWSNEQFF.

The V and J genes are TRBV6-6 and TRBJ2-2; D uncertain. Germline values: CDR1 MNHNY, CDR2 SVGAGI (reference sequence). The CDR3 has 12 residues. V lost 4 bases, J lost 2 bases, and 2 bases lay in between. The CDR3 DNA reads TGTGCCAGCAGTTCCAACACCGGGGAGCTGTTTTTT. Its translation is CASSSNTGELFF.

The chain combines TRBV6-5 with TRBJ2-4; TRBD1 matches at 7 bases. V lost 6 bases to trimming and J lost 1 base; unmatched junction nucleotides: 6. Germline V CDR1 and CDR2: MNHEY, SVGAGI. The CDR3 covers 15 residues. The CDR3 sequence is CASRHTGDAKNIQYF. CDR3 nucleotides: TGTGCCAGCAGGCACACAGGGGATGCCAAAAACATTCAGTACTTC.

The chain links TRBV11-2 to TRBJ2-7; D gene ambiguous. CDR3 length: 14 amino acids. V gave up 5 bases and J gave up 2 bases, with 13 bases separating them. CDR1 SGHAT and CDR2 FQNNGV come from the germline V gene. CDR3 region: CASSRGRYAYEQYF. Written as DNA, the CDR3 is TGTGCCAGCAGCCGAGGACGGTACGCCTACGAGCAGTACTTC. Looking up the rest from reference TRBV11-2 and TRBJ2-7 gives the full variable domain: EAGVAQSPRYKIIEKRQSVAFWCNPISGHATLYWYQQILGQGPKLLIQFQNNGVVDDSQLPKDRFSAERLKGVDSTLKIQPAKLEDSAVYLCASSRGRYAYEQYFGPGTRLTVT.

This clone was observed a handful of times. This chain connects TRBV3-1 (or the pseudogene TRBV3-2) to TRBJ2-3, with D unresolved. Germline loops: CDR1 LGHDT, CDR2 YNNKEL (reference sequence). This CDR3 spans 15 amino acids. The V gene lost 4 bases and the J gene lost 2 bases, with 13 bases spanning the gap. CDR3 protein: CASSLSTPTTDTQYF. In nucleotides, the CDR3 is TGTGCCAGCAGCCTATCGACACCTACCACAGATACGCAGTATTTT.

The chain employs TRBV21-1 and TRBJ2-7; TRBD1 is taken as the D call from the table, unchecked against the DNA. TRBV21-1 is recorded as a pseudogene. The CDR3 runs 14 residues. The CDR3 DNA reads TGTGCCAGCGGGCCTGGGGACAGGGACGACGAGCAGTACTTC. This translates into CASGPGDRDDEQYF.

The chain carries TRBV4-2 and TRBJ2-3; 13 nucleotides agree with TRBD2. The CDR3 runs to 17 residues. Germline values: CDR1 LGHNA, CDR2 YNFKEQ. The trim removed 0 bases at V and 1 base at J, leaving 1 base unmatched. The DNA for the CDR3 is TGTGCCAGCAGCCAAGAAGGACTAGCGGGAGGCACAGATACGCAGTATTTT. It encodes CASSQEGLAGGTDTQYF.

This chain links TRBV19 with TRBJ2-5; D might be TRBD1 or TRBD2, each matching 5 bases. The germline gives CDR1 LNHDA, CDR2 SQIVND (reference sequence). V lost 9 bases to trimming and J lost 5 bases, with 22 bases between them. The CDR3 has 15 residues. Here the CDR3 DNA reads TGTGCCAGCGCTTCGGGGACCGGGTCGGGGGAGACCCAGTACTTC. This translates into CASASGTGSGETQYF. Using reference TRBV19 and TRBJ2-5 for the parts outside the CDR3, the full variable domain is DGGITQSPKYLFRKEGQNVTLSCEQNLNHDAMYWYRQDPGQGLRLIYYSQIVNDFQKGDIAEGYSVSREKKESFPLTVTSAQKNPTAFYLCASASGTGSGETQYFGPGTRLLVL.

V gene TRBV5-4 combines with J gene TRBJ2-2; 9 nucleotides match TRBD2. V lost 0 bases to trimming and J lost 5 bases; unmatched junction nucleotides: 5. The CDR3 totals 16 residues. Looked up from germline, CDR1 is SGHNT and CDR2 is YYREEE (reference sequence). CDR3 DNA sequence: TGTGCCAGCAGCTTGGGTCTAGCGGGGTCTACCGGGGAGCTGTTTTTT. Amino acid sequence: CASSLGLAGSTGELFF. The entire variable domain, with the rest obtained from reference TRBV5-4 and TRBJ2-2, is as follows: ETGVTQSPTHLIKTRGQQVTLRCSSQSGHNTVSWYQQALGQGPQFIFQYYREEENGRGNFPPRFSGLQFPNYSSELNVNALELDDSALYLCASSLGLAGSTGELFFGEGSRLTVL.

This chain joins TRBV20-1 and TRBJ1-6; D not resolved. CDR1 and CDR2 from the germline V gene are DFQATT and SNEGSKA (reference sequence). The V and J ends lost 3 bases and 10 bases respectively, with 13 bases between them. CDR3 size: 13 residues. CDR3 region: CSASVGSESPLHF. CDR3 sequence (DNA): TGCAGTGCTAGTGTAGGGTCGGAATCACCCCTCCACTTT.

This clone was detected only a few times. The V and J genes are TRBV6-5 and TRBJ1-6; weak D call: TRBD1 (5 bases). In germline, CDR1 is MNHEY, CDR2 SVGAGI. The V and J ends lost 5 bases and 10 bases respectively, with 18 bases between them. The CDR3 sequence is 15 residues long. The CDR3 sequence: CASSTPGASGSPLHF. The CDR3 nucleotides read TGTGCCAGCAGTACCCCCGGGGCATCGGGGTCACCCCTCCACTTT.

This rearrangement joins TRBV9 to TRBJ2-3, with 7 bases matching TRBD1. The germline CDR1 and CDR2 sequences are SGDLS and YYNGEE. J was trimmed by 5 bases and V by 4 bases; bases with no gene match: 7. The CDR3 length is 14 residues. CDR3 sequence: CASSFPGGVDTQYF. CDR3 bases: TGTGCCAGCAGCTTTCCAGGGGGTGTAGATACGCAGTATTTT. Together with reference TRBV9 and TRBJ2-3, the CDR3 gives the full variable domain: DSGVTQTPKHLITATGQRVTLRCSPRSGDLSVYWYQQSLDQGLQFLIQYYNGEERAKGNILERFSAQQFPDLHSELNLSSLELGDSALYFCASSFPGGVDTQYFGPGTRLTVL.

The V gene is TRBV28, the J gene TRBJ2-5; 7 nucleotides agree with TRBD1. V was pared by 4 bases and J by 5 bases, with 13 bases of the junction left unmatched. CDR3 length equals 16 residues. Germline V gene sequence: CDR1 MDHEN, CDR2 SYDVKM. In DNA, the CDR3 is TGTGCCAGCAGTTCCTCCGCGACAGGGACCTCGGAGACCCAGTACTTC. It translates to CASSSSATGTSETQYF.

This clone was detected a few times. CDR3 sequence reads: CASSHAPLTAYGYTF. CDR3 bases: TGCGCCAGCAGCCACGCGCCTCTAACCGCGTATGGCTACACCTTC. The V gene is TRBV4-1, the J gene TRBJ1-2; D call uncertain. Germline CDR1 reads MGHRA; CDR2 reads YSYEKL. V was pared by 3 bases and J by 5 bases, with 16 bases between. The CDR3 has 15 residues.

V usage is TRBV9 and J usage is TRBJ1-5; the D gene is possibly TRBD1 (6 bases). Germline CDR1 is SGDLS and CDR2 is YYNGEE. This CDR3 is built from 15 residues. The germline V and J ends were trimmed by 0 bases and 6 bases, with 13 bases remaining between them. This CDR3 is CASSVGARGGQPQHF. The CDR3 nucleotides are TGTGCCAGCAGCGTAGGGGCCAGGGGCGGTCAGCCCCAGCATTTT. Using reference TRBV9 and TRBJ1-5 for the parts outside the CDR3, the full variable domain is DSGVTQTPKHLITATGQRVTLRCSPRSGDLSVYWYQQSLDQGLQFLIQYYNGEERAKGNILERFSAQQFPDLHSELNLSSLELGDSALYFCASSVGARGGQPQHFGDGTRLSIL.

This clone was seen only a few times. The gene calls are TRBV5-1 and TRBJ1-4; 9 positions agree with TRBD1. V lost 7 bases to trimming and J lost 3 bases; unmatched junction nucleotides: 4. Germline CDR1 is SGHRS and CDR2 is YFSETQ. The CDR3 loop spans 14 amino acids. The CDR3 DNA reads as TGCGCCAGCGCTCGGACAGGGGCTAATGAAAAACTGTTTTTT. Protein sequence: CASARTGANEKLFF.

The V and J genes are TRBV6-5 and TRBJ2-5; the D is unclear. The V end lost 4 bases, the J end lost 0 bases, and 15 bases lay between the germline ends. The CDR3 has 16 residues. Per germline, CDR1 MNHEY and CDR2 SVGAGI. The CDR3 protein is CASSSPSQPYQETQYF. In DNA, the CDR3 is TGTGCCAGCAGTTCCCCCTCGCAGCCGTACCAAGAGACCCAGTACTTC.

The genes are TRBV12-3 or TRBV12-4 and TRBJ2-3; TRBD2 agrees at 10 bases. The CDR3 covers 13 residues. After removal of 10 bases from V and 3 bases from J, the junction contained 4 bases not matched to a gene. The CDR3 DNA follows: TGTGCCACCAGGACTAGCGGTACAGATACGCAGTATTTT. Translated: CATRTSGTDTQYF.

With respect to this clone: The junction shows a germline mismatch at one end, possibly a read error. This rearrangement joins TRBV7-7 to TRBJ2-3; D gene unclear. CDR3 length: 14 amino acids. CDR1 is SSHAT, CDR2 FNYEAQ, per germline (reference sequence). CDR3: CASSLGLGTDTQYF. The DNA for the CDR3 is TGTGCTAGCAGCTTAGGGTTAGGCACAGATACGCAGTATTTT.

The chain couples TRBV3-1 (or the pseudogene TRBV3-2) to TRBJ2-5; the D is unclear. CDR1 is LGHDT and CDR2 is YNNKEL in the germline V gene (reference sequence). The V and J ends lost 1 base and 6 bases respectively, with 9 bases between them. This CDR3 region has 13 residues. The CDR3 region is CASSQGAMQTQYF. DNA of the CDR3: TGTGCCAGCAGCCAAGGTGCCATGCAGACCCAGTACTTC.

V usage is TRBV4-2 and J usage is TRBJ2-5; 7 bases align to TRBD2. Looked up from germline, CDR1 is LGHNA and CDR2 is YNFKEQ. The CDR3 runs to 13 residues. Unmatched junction bases numbered 4, after V lost 4 bases and J lost 5 bases. CDR3 amino acids: CASSRASGETQYF. The DNA of the CDR3 is TGTGCCAGCAGCCGCGCTAGCGGTGAGACCCAGTACTTC.